Sequencing of this TCR beta chain was carried out in a study of T cells in Graves' hyperthyroidism and ophthalmopathy. This clonotype has at least ten counts. TCR beta CDR3 regions were amplified from RNA transcripts. The study used the HTBI primer set for a first-round RT-PCR of the TCR CDR3. TCRdb passed the multiplex PCR reads through MiXCR, listing each CDR3 protein once. The repertoire holds approximately 710,000 distinct CDR3 sequences, with approximately 15% as singletons. V was clipped by 2 bases and J by 0 bases, with 8 bases between them. From germline, CDR1 is SGHTA and CDR2 FQGNSA. This CDR3 has 14 amino acids.

The receptor was derived from a man aged 50 or older with Graves' hyperthyroidism. The sequenced sample was blood. J is TRBJ2-7 and V is TRBV7-2, with a weak D call TRBD2 (5 bases). The CDR3: CASSLMRVSYEQYF. The CDR3 nucleotides are TGTGCCAGCAGCTTAATGAGGGTCTCCTACGAGCAGTACTTC.